The 17 T cell receptor beta chains presented below share a single source sample, sequenced in a study of tumor and adjacent non-tumor tissue in lung cancer (dated by TCRdb to the late 2010s). The receptor library was made with multiplex PCR. Sequencing used an Illumina HiSeq 2500. TCRbeta libraries were built by three rounds of nested PCR using primers (Table S4), following protocols modified from ARM-PCR. TCRdb reprocessing: public reads trimmed at Q25 with fastp, clones called with MiXCR, in-frame beta chains kept. Rows with a matching CDR3 protein are joined into one entry that keeps the most common DNA and genes. This sample comprises 95,000 to 150,000 distinct CDR3 sequences, 60% to 70% of them detected only once. The biggest ten clones account for 10% to 15% of the sample. RNA was isolated from bulk unsorted tissue, and RNA quality was assessed with a NanoDrop ND-1000 and an Agilent 2100. The specimen was lung tumor tissue. Receptors originate from a man under 40 with non-small cell lung cancer.

For this clonotype: One junction end disagrees with the germline gene, perhaps due to a read error. The V call is TRBV20-1, the J call TRBJ2-1; the match to TRBD2 covers 7 bases. CDR1 and CDR2 from the germline V gene are DFQATT and SNEGSKA (reference sequence). The CDR3 totals 15 residues. The CDR3 loop is CSASSGARFYSEQLF. The CDR3 DNA is TGCAGTGCTAGCAGCGGGGCCCGATTCTACAGTGAGCAGTTATTC.

CDR3 bases: TGTTTCAGCAGCCCCTTCGGCAACTATGGCTACACCTTC. Translated: CFSSPFGNYGYTF. The chain has TRBV11-2 and TRBJ1-2, with D uncertain. This CDR3 spans 13 amino acids. CDR1 and CDR2 from the germline V gene are SGHAT and FQNNGV. Looking up the rest from reference TRBV11-2 and TRBJ1-2 gives the full variable domain: EAGVAQSPRYKIIEKRQSVAFWCNPISGHATLYWYQQILGQGPKLLIQFQNNGVVDDSQLPKDRFSAERLKGVDSTLKIQPAKLEDSAVYLCFSSPFGNYGYTFGSGTRLTVV.

This clonotype was observed at least ten times. The chain links TRBV6-2 or TRBV6-3 to TRBJ2-5; D not certain. The germline V gene has CDR1 MNHEY and CDR2 SVGEGT. V was shortened by 6 bases and J by 3 bases, with 14 bases between the two germline ends. The CDR3 runs 14 residues. CDR3 DNA sequence: TGTGCCAGCAGAGTCCGGGCCGTTGAAGAGACCCAGTACTTC. Protein: CASRVRAVEETQYF.

About this clonotype itself: A much larger clonotype is one base distant, so this may be a read error. The rearrangement links TRBV6-5 to TRBJ2-1, with a possible D match to TRBD1 (5 bases). From germline, CDR1 is MNHEY and CDR2 SVGAGI. The CDR3 spans 12 residues. With 10 bases removed from V and 5 bases from J, the gap between germline ends came to 12 bases. DNA of the CDR3: TGTGCCAACAGACAACAGGACAATGAGCAGTTCTTC. Protein sequence: CANRQQDNEQFF.

This clonotype was seen ten or more times. V usage is TRBV12-3 or TRBV12-4 and J usage is TRBJ1-1; 11 nucleotides align to TRBD1. The length of the CDR3 is 14 residues. V trimming: 5 bases; J trimming: 12 bases; junction bases outside the gene matches: 11. The CDR3 bases are TGTGCCAGCAGTCGTTTAGGACAGGGGGCCGTGTCTTTCTTT. It yields the protein CASSRLGQGAVSFF.

This clonotype was recorded only once. This could be a read error, since a much larger clone is one nucleotide away. The gene calls are TRBV6-5 and TRBJ2-7; 10 nucleotides align to TRBD2. Looked up from germline, CDR1 is MNHEY and CDR2 is SVGAGI. The CDR3 has 16 residues. Losses at the gene ends were 4 bases for V and 3 bases for J; bases not matched to a gene: 9. The CDR3 region has the DNA TGTGCCAGCAGTTTCTCCGGGACTAGCGTTAACTACGAGCAGTACTTC. It specifies CASSFSGTSVNYEQYF.

The CDR3: CANNLEANTEAFF. The DNA for the CDR3 is TGTGCCAACAACTTAGAGGCGAACACTGAAGCTTTCTTT. The chain is built from TRBV11-3 and TRBJ1-1; no clear D gene. V lost 10 bases and J 1 base, leaving 13 bases between the germline ends. Germline assignment: CDR1 SGHNT and CDR2 YENEEA. The CDR3 is made up of 13 amino acids.

This clonotype was detected a few times. The V and J genes are TRBV6-5 and TRBJ1-2; 10 bases align to TRBD1. V lost 6 bases to trimming and J lost 7 bases; unmatched junction nucleotides: 11. CDR3 size: 15 residues. Germline CDR1 is MNHEY and CDR2 is SVGAGI. CDR3 protein: CASSLTRQGAFGYTF. The CDR3 DNA is TGTGCCAGCAGCCTCACCAGACAGGGGGCTTTTGGCTACACCTTC.

Concerning this clonotype: A much bigger clone sits one base away, suggesting this may be a read error. The chain has TRBV29-1 and TRBJ1-1; D not certain. The germline V gene has CDR1 SQVTM and CDR2 ANQGSEA. CDR3 length: 12 residues. The CDR3 coding sequence is TGCAACACAAGGGAGGGAACTTCTGAAGCTTTCTTT. Translation gives CNTREGTSEAFF.

This clonotype appeared many times. This rearrangement joins TRBV6-5 to TRBJ2-3; 8 bases line up with TRBD2. V shed 0 bases and J 1 base; nucleotides not matched to a gene: 3. Germline CDR1 MNHEY, CDR2 SVGAGI. This CDR3 region has 16 residues. Written as DNA, the CDR3 is TGTGCCAGCAGTTACTCGAGGACTAGCCGCACAGATACGCAGTATTTT. Translation: CASSYSRTSRTDTQYF.

A remark on this clonotype: Germline is not matched at one junction end, which may reflect a read error. This chain uses TRBV20-1 with TRBJ1-1; 7 positions agree with TRBD1. The CDR3 consists of 16 residues. Germline values: CDR1 DFQATT, CDR2 SNEGSKA (reference sequence). For the CDR3, the DNA is TGCAGTGCTAGAGTCGACAGGGAGAGGGATCCCACTGATGCTTTCTTT. Translating it yields CSARVDRERDPTDAFF.

As to this clonotype: With a much larger clone just one base away, this may be a read error. This chain links TRBV6-1 with TRBJ2-1; the D gene is possibly TRBD1 (6 bases). Germline V CDR1 and CDR2: MNHNS, SASEGT. The CDR3 runs to 14 residues. The V end was cut by 6 bases, the J end by 15 bases, with 24 bases between. CDR3 sequence reads: CASREDSAGLVPFF. For the CDR3, the DNA is TGTGCCAGCAGGGAGGACAGTGCCGGGCTAGTACCGTTCTTC.

In regard to this clonotype: A read error may explain this, as a much larger clone is one base away. This chain links TRBV28 with TRBJ2-5; the D is unclear. CDR1 MDHEN and CDR2 SYDVKM come from the germline V gene. V gave up 7 bases and J gave up 5 bases, with 14 bases separating them. This CDR3 comprises 13 residues. The CDR3 protein is CASNPPSVETQYF. Written as DNA, the CDR3 is TGTGCCAGCAATCCGCCAAGCGTCGAGACCCAGTACTTC. The full variable domain, with the rest looked up from reference TRBV28 and TRBJ2-5, is DVKVTQSSRYLVKRTGEKVFLECVQDMDHENMFWYRQDPGLGLRLIYFSYDVKMKEKGDIPEGYSVSREKKERFSLILESASTNQTSMYLCASNPPSVETQYFGPGTRLLVL.

To note about this clonotype: This likely comes from a read error, as the CDR3 has no conserved phenylalanine or tryptophan at its end. The V gene is TRBV4-1, the J gene TRBJ2-1; D gene uncertain. Germline CDR1 is MGHRA and CDR2 is YSYEKL. The CDR3 extends over 14 amino acids. The V gene lost 0 bases and the J gene lost 13 bases, with 16 bases spanning the gap. The CDR3 loop reads CASSQDRVVSEQFL. The CDR3 region has the DNA TGCGCCAGCAGCCAAGATCGGGTAGTAAGTGAACAGTTCTTG.

This clonotype was seen only once. The final CDR3 position lacks the conserved phenylalanine or tryptophan, pointing to a likely read error. The chain recombines TRBV12-3 or TRBV12-4 with TRBJ2-3; tentative D call: TRBD1 (5 bases). The CDR3 contains 14 residues. Trimming left V 0 bases short and J 7 bases short, with 11 bases between. The CDR3 DNA follows: TGTGCCAGCAGTTTAGCCCTCAGGGAATATACGCAGTATTTG. It is translated as CASSLALREYTQYL.

Comment on this clonotype: A junction boundary mismatches the germline segment, possibly from a read error. The gene calls are TRBV28 and TRBJ2-7; 7 bases are a match to TRBD1. Germline-derived CDR1 and CDR2 are MDHEN and SYDVKM. The CDR3 is made up of 14 amino acids. The CDR3 coding sequence is TGTGACAGCAGAACGACAGGGAGCTCCTACGAACAGTACTTC. It yields the protein CDSRTTGSSYEQYF.

The CDR3 sequence: CASSLDGALGSEKLFF. The CDR3 DNA is TGTGCCAGCAGCTTAGATGGGGCACTCGGCAGTGAAAAACTGTTTTTT. The chain employs TRBV11-2 and TRBJ1-4; maybe TRBD1 (5 bases). The V and J ends lost 0 bases and 7 bases respectively, with 15 bases between them. Germline CDR1 is SGHAT and CDR2 is FQNNGV. This CDR3 is built from 16 residues.